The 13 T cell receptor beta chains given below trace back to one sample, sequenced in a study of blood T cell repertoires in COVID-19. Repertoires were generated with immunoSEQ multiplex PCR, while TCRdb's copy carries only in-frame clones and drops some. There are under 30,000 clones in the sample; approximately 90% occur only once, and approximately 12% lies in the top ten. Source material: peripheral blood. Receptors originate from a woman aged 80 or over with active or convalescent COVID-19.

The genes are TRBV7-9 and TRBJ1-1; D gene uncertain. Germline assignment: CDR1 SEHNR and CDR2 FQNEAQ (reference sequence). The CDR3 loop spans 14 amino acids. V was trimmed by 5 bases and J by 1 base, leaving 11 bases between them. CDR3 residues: CASSLSIQNTEAFF. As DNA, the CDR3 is TGTGCCAGCAGCCTTTCCATACAGAACACTGAAGCTTTCTTT.

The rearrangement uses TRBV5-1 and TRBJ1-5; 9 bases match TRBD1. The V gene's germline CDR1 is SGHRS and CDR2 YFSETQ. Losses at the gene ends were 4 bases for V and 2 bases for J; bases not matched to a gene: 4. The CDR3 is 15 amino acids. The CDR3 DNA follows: TGCGCCAGCAGCCCTACAGGGGGCGGCAATCAGCCCCAGCATTTT. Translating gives CASSPTGGGNQPQHF. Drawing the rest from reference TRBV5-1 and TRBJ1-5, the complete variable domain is KAGVTQTPRYLIKTRGQQVTLSCSPISGHRSVSWYQQTPGQGLQFLFEYFSETQRNKGNFPGRFSGRQFSNSRSEMNVSTLELGDSALYLCASSPTGGGNQPQHFGDGTRLSIL.

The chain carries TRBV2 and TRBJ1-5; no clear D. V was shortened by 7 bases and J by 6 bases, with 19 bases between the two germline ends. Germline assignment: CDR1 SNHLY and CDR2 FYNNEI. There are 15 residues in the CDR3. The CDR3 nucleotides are TGTGCCAGCACTTTGGAGGGCTTAATTTTTCAGCCCCAGCATTTT. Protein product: CASTLEGLIFQPQHF.

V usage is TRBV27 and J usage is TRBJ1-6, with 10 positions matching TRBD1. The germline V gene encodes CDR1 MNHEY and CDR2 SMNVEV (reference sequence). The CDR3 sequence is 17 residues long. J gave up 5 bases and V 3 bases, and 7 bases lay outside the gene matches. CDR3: CASSFLSGQGHNSPLHF. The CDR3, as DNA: TGTGCCAGCAGTTTCCTGTCGGGACAGGGGCATAATTCACCCCTCCACTTT.

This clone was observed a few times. CDR3 nucleotides: TGTGCCAGCAGCCAAGCCTCGGACAGGGGAAACTATGGCTACACCTTC. This encodes CASSQASDRGNYGYTF. The chain joins TRBV4-2 to TRBJ1-2; TRBD1 matches 9 bases. J was trimmed by 2 bases and V by 1 base; bases with no gene match: 5. Germline CDR1 and CDR2: LGHNA and YNFKEQ. There are 16 residues in the CDR3.

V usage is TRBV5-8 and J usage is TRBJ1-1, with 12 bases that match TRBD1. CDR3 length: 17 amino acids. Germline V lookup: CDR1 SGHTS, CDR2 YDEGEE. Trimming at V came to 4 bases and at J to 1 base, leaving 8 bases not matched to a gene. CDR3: CASSPGTGGPRNTEAFF. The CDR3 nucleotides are TGTGCCAGCAGCCCCGGGACAGGGGGCCCGAGGAACACTGAAGCTTTCTTT.

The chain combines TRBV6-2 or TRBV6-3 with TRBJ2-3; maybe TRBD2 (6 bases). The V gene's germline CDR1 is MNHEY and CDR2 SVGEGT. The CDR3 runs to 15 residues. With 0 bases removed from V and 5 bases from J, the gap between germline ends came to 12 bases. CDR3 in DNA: TGTGCCAGCAGTTACTCCGGGACTGGGGGAGATACGCAGTATTTT. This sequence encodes CASSYSGTGGDTQYF.

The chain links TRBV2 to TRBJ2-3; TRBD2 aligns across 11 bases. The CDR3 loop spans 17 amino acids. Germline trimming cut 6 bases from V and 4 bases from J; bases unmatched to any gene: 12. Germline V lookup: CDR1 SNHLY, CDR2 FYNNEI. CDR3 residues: CASSVLAGGSGADTQYF. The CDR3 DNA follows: TGTGCCAGCAGCGTCCTAGCGGGAGGTTCGGGTGCAGATACGCAGTATTTT.

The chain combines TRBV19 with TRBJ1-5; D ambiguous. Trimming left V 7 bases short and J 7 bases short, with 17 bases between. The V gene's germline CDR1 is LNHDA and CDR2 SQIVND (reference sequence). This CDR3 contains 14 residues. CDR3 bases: TGTGCCAGTACCGCAGGCCCAGTTATCCAGCCCCAGCATTTT. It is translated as CASTAGPVIQPQHF.

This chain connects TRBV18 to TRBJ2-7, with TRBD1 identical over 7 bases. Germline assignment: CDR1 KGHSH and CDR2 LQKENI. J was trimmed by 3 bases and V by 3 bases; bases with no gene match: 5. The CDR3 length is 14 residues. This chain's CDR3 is CASSPGTAHYEQYF. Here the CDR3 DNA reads TGTGCCAGCTCACCTGGGACAGCGCACTACGAGCAGTACTTC.

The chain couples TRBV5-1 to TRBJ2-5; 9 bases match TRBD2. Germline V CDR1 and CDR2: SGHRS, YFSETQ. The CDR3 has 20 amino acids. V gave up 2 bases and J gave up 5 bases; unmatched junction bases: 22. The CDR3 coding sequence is TGCGCCAGCAGCTTAGGGCTTAGCGGGAGCGTGGTGTTTTCTCCGGAGACCCAGTACTTC. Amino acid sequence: CASSLGLSGSVVFSPETQYF.

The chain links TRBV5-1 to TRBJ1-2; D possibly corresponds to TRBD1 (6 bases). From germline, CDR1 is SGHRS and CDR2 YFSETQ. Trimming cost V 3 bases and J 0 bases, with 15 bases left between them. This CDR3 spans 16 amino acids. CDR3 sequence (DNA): TGCGCCAGCAGCTGGACCGGGACACCTGCTAACTATGGCTACACCTTC. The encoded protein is CASSWTGTPANYGYTF. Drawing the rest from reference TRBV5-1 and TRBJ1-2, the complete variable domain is KAGVTQTPRYLIKTRGQQVTLSCSPISGHRSVSWYQQTPGQGLQFLFEYFSETQRNKGNFPGRFSGRQFSNSRSEMNVSTLELGDSALYLCASSWTGTPANYGYTFGSGTRLTVV.

CDR3 sequence reads: CASSVTGVSWTGELFF. CDR3 DNA sequence: TGTGCCAGCAGTGTTACAGGGGTGTCTTGGACCGGGGAGCTGTTTTTT. The chain employs TRBV6-2 or TRBV6-3 and TRBJ2-2; 7 bases align to TRBD1. The CDR3 covers 16 residues. V lost 5 bases and J lost 5; bases outside the gene matches: 11. Germline V gives CDR1 MNHEY, CDR2 SVGEGT.